The source of this T cell receptor beta chain is a study of shared clonotypes between healthy human individuals. It was at deep level that the assay was run. Only in-frame clones appear in the TCRdb table, and some are missing; sequencing was by immunoSEQ multiplex PCR. The sample lists just over 2,000,000 clones; around 95% were seen once. Germline CDR1 reads SGHRS; CDR2 reads YFSETQ. The CDR3 extends over 16 amino acids. J lost 4 bases, V lost 2 bases, and 6 bases had no gene match. The TCR originated in a man aged 18 to 29 in good health. The gene calls are TRBV5-1 and TRBJ2-2, with 9 bases fitting TRBD1. Input material: naive CD4+ T cells sorted from blood. Subset indicated: CD45RA+ positively selected. The CDR3 sequence: CASSLTGQGSTGELFF. In DNA form, the CDR3 reads TGCGCCAGCAGCTTAACGGGACAGGGTAGCACCGGGGAGCTGTTTTTT.